The source of this T cell receptor (beta chain) is a study of blood T cell repertoires in COVID-19. Study context: Sources were T cells, B-cell-depleted T cells, or PBMCs; the material itself was cDNA or gDNA.

As handled by the study authors: By means of reference gene primer amplification, nucleated cell counts were estimated. Here immunoSEQ multiplex PCR was the method, and the copy in TCRdb shows in-frame clones only, minus some. The V and J calls and the clone size are those of that table, but D and trimming were determined from the DNA. This sample has some 300,000 clones, with roughly 90% found just once. Per the germline V gene, CDR1 is SGHRS and CDR2 is YFSETQ. Trimming took off 3 bases at V and 7 bases at J, with 14 bases between the two ends. This CDR3 spans 15 amino acids. Membership in each cohort depended on participant-reported clinical history. Recovered status in Cohort 3 required two negative PCRs, clearance, or symptom resolution.

This chain links TRBV5-1 with TRBJ1-6, with D maybe TRBD1 (5 bases). Sequencing input: PBMCs or T cells enriched from blood (not recorded which). The origin of this receptor is a woman aged 25 to 45 who had recovered from COVID-19. Here the CDR3 DNA reads TGCGCCAGCAGCTCTTTTGACAGCTCGAATTCACCCCTCCACTTT. This encodes CASSSFDSSNSPLHF.